Below, 3 T cell receptor beta chains from the same sample are listed, as sequenced in a study of response to subunit inactivated influenza vaccine. Each CDR3 protein is one row after TCRdb ran MiXCR on the RT-PCR reads. The repertoire includes hundreds of thousands of distinct CDR3 sequences, approximately 14% of them detected once, and approximately 10% sits in the top ten. Sequenced material: PBMCs from blood, taken roughly 12 days after vaccination. The receptor source for this set is a man aged 50-60 years who received an inactivated influenza vaccine.

This clonotype has only a few counts. The V gene is TRBV12-3 or TRBV12-4, the J gene TRBJ1-4; D gene uncertain. V lost 7 bases to trimming and J lost 5 bases, with 17 bases between them. The CDR3 contains 15 residues. The CDR3 loop reads CASTAGAGQNEKLFF. Here the CDR3 DNA reads TGTGCCAGCACTGCGGGCGCGGGCCAAAATGAAAAACTGTTTTTT.

The chain combines TRBV11-2 with TRBJ2-1; TRBD2 matches 9 bases. J gave up 3 bases and V 4 bases, and 4 bases lay outside the gene matches. The CDR3 spans 15 residues. Germline lookup yields CDR1 SGHAT and CDR2 FQNNGV. The CDR3 loop reads CASSWASGVYNEQFF. The DNA for the CDR3 is TGTGCCAGCAGCTGGGCTAGCGGGGTCTACAATGAGCAGTTCTTC.

The gene calls are TRBV28 and TRBJ2-1, with TRBD2 matching 11 bases. Germline trimming cut 4 bases from V and 5 bases from J; bases unmatched to any gene: 7. From germline, CDR1 is MDHEN and CDR2 SYDVKM. This CDR3 comprises 16 residues. This CDR3 is CASSSNRLAGNNEQFF. DNA for the CDR3: TGTGCCAGCAGTTCTAACAGACTAGCGGGAAACAATGAGCAGTTCTTC. The full variable domain, with the rest looked up from reference TRBV28 and TRBJ2-1, is DVKVTQSSRYLVKRTGEKVFLECVQDMDHENMFWYRQDPGLGLRLIYFSYDVKMKEKGDIPEGYSVSREKKERFSLILESASTNQTSMYLCASSSNRLAGNNEQFFGPGTRLTVL.